This T cell receptor beta chain was recorded in a study of blood T cell repertoires in COVID-19. Per the authors' pipeline: Using reference gene primer amplification, nucleated cell counts were estimated. Sequencing was performed with immunoSEQ multiplex PCR; in TCRdb, only in-frame clones are kept and a portion is missing. That table gives V, J and clone size, and the DNA gave D and trimming. Of about 330,000 clones in the sample, 80% to 90% were seen once. The sequencing sample was made of peripheral blood. The source of this sequence is a man aged 18 to 35 who had recovered from COVID-19.

The CDR3 sequence is CSVEDRGGHSYNEQFF. The CDR3 bases are TGCAGCGTTGAAGATAGGGGCGGCCACTCCTACAATGAGCAGTTCTTC. The chain combines TRBV29-1 with TRBJ2-1; tentative D call: TRBD1 (5 bases). Trimming removed 0 bases from V and 0 bases from J, with 12 bases in between. CDR1 SQVTM and CDR2 ANQGSEA come from the germline V gene. The CDR3 covers 16 residues.